The T cell receptor beta chain under discussion was sequenced for a study of cytomegalovirus exposure and HLA in healthy donors. Study-wide findings and caveats: The study recorded over 150 TCR beta chains that were cytomegalovirus-associated. As a later analysis showed, a missense DCLRE1C variant was linked to trimming of TCR beta V- and J-genes. Common viral pathogens were later found to be apparently linked to several of the most significant clusters.

Unrecorded immune exposure was likely among donors, who were nominally healthy when sampled. This CDR3 comprises 14 residues. Per the germline V gene, CDR1 is MNHNY and CDR2 is SVGAGI (reference sequence). Trimming cost V 6 bases and J 7 bases; bases outside gene matches: 11. The PCR used 60 Vbeta and 13 Jbeta primers. The assay was immunoSEQ multiplex PCR, and TCRdb's table has in-frame clones only and misses some. The table includes about 52,000 clones, around 62% detected once. Turning to this clone: Its antigen is not known.

The chain employs TRBV6-6 and TRBJ1-1, with 7 nucleotides matching TRBD1. This clonotype was sampled from a human donor in good health. Material: PBMCs. In DNA form, the CDR3 reads TGTGCCAGCAGACTTCAAACGACAGGGTTTGAAGCTTTCTTT. This translates into CASRLQTTGFEAFF.